This TCR beta chain originates from a study of cytomegalovirus exposure and HLA in healthy donors. Study-wide findings and caveats: In a later analysis, a missense DCLRE1C variant was linked to TCR beta V- and J-gene trimming. Productive rates of about 87% or about 30% were seen for most TCR beta V segments in an earlier analysis. What TCR beta sequences reportedly achieved was accurate prediction of HLA-A and HLA-B alleles in most subjects.

Germline assignment: CDR1 MNHEY and CDR2 SVGAGI. V was pared by 11 bases and J by 4 bases, with 17 bases between. The CDR3 has 13 residues. In nominal health when sampled, donors likely had unrecorded immune exposures nonetheless. Worth noting for this clone: Its antigen is currently unknown.

Vbeta (60) and Jbeta (13) primers were used in the PCR. Assay used: immunoSEQ multiplex PCR; TCRdb lists only in-frame clones, some missing. The sample contains about 120,000 clones, about 74% of which appear only once. The chain carries TRBV6-5 and TRBJ2-5, with D possibly TRBD2 on 7 matching bases. The source is a woman aged 40 to 50 in good health and CMV-seropositive. Sequenced input: PBMCs. CDR3: CAAKGGARETQYF. The CDR3, as DNA: TGTGCCGCCAAGGGGGGGGCACGAGAGACCCAGTACTTC.